Sequencing of this T cell receptor beta chain was carried out in a study of blood T cell repertoires in COVID-19. Study-wide background: Sites across the United States, Italy and Spain contributed samples from acute and convalescent COVID-19. Sources were T cells, B-cell-depleted T cells, or PBMCs; the material itself was cDNA or gDNA.

How the authors handled the data: Scientists estimated how many nucleated cells there were by amplifying reference gene primers. Profiling relied on immunoSEQ multiplex PCR, and the TCRdb table lists in-frame clones only, not all of them. V, J and clone size reflect that table, while D and trimming were determined from the DNA. The data contain 270,000 or so clones, approximately 90% of them seen just once; the ten biggest clones take up 2.3%. Study members were between about 18 and 89 years old and lived in over 20 US regions. The CDR3 length is 13 residues. Germline V CDR1 and CDR2: SQVTM, ANQGSEA. With V trimmed by 0 bases and J by 8 bases, 5 bases remained unmatched.

The receptor was isolated from a woman in her thirties or forties with acute COVID-19. The chain links TRBV29-1 to TRBJ1-2, with TRBD1 identical over 8 bases. The source material was PBMCs or T cells enriched from blood (not recorded which). The CDR3 sequence: CSVEEQGAGGYTF. CDR3 coding DNA: TGCAGCGTTGAAGAGCAGGGGGCGGGAGGCTACACCTTC.